This T cell receptor beta chain was retrieved from a study of blood T cell repertoires in COVID-19. Across the study: Nucleic acid was either cDNA or gDNA, and it came from T cells, B-cell-depleted T cells, or PBMCs.

The CDR3 runs to 15 residues. Germline V CDR1 and CDR2: MNHEY, SMNVEV (reference sequence). The ends were cut back, 0 bases at V and 3 bases at J, with 12 bases in the middle. The protocol was immunoSEQ multiplex PCR, while the TCRdb copy is restricted to in-frame clones and leaves out a portion. Counted here are 100,000 or so clones, 82% occurring once; the ten biggest clones make up about 17%. Sequencing was performed on peripheral blood. The receptor was derived from a man older than 75 with acute or convalescent COVID-19. J is TRBJ2-7 and V is TRBV27; a possible D gene is TRBD1 (5 bases). In nucleotides, the CDR3 is TGTGCCAGCAGTTTATCGGGGCTAACCCACTACGAGCAGTACTTC. This translates into CASSLSGLTHYEQYF.